The 20 T cell receptor beta chains given below trace back to one sample, sequenced in a study of cytomegalovirus exposure and HLA in healthy donors. The protocol was immunoSEQ multiplex PCR, while the TCRdb copy is restricted to in-frame clones and leaves out a portion. The table has 120,000 to 150,000 clones, roughly 89% seen once. The sample consisted of PBMCs. These receptors were collected from a young man in good health and CMV-seropositive.

A note on this clone: The junction departs from germline at one end; a sequencing error may be responsible. The J gene is TRBJ2-1, the V gene TRBV19; a possible D gene is TRBD2 (6 bases). The CDR3 loop spans 11 amino acids. Germline V gene sequence: CDR1 LNHDA, CDR2 SQIVND (reference sequence). For the CDR3, the DNA is TGTGCCAGTAGTATAGGGGACTTTCCGGTCTTC. Its protein product is CASSIGDFPVF.

The V and J genes are TRBV29-1 and TRBJ1-2; 8 bases match TRBD1. V trimming: 7 bases; J trimming: 6 bases; junction bases outside the gene matches: 16. The germline V gene has CDR1 SQVTM and CDR2 ANQGSEA. This CDR3 has 15 residues. Here the CDR3 reads CSARDRLDDVHGYTF. The CDR3 region has the DNA TGCAGCGCCCGGGACAGGCTCGACGATGTTCATGGCTACACCTTC.

V is TRBV6-6 and J is TRBJ1-1, with 10 bases fitting TRBD1. The trim removed 6 bases at V and 3 bases at J, leaving 4 bases unmatched. Germline V CDR1 and CDR2: MNHNY, SVGAGI (reference sequence). CDR3 length equals 14 residues. The CDR3 protein is CASRLGQGDTEAFF. CDR3 nucleotides: TGTGCCAGCAGACTTGGACAGGGGGACACTGAAGCTTTCTTT.

This rearrangement joins TRBV5-1 to TRBJ2-3; no clear D. Trimming stripped 0 bases from V and 5 bases from J, with 7 bases between. The CDR3 length is 13 residues. Germline CDR1 and CDR2: SGHRS and YFSETQ. CDR3 nucleotide sequence: TGCGCCAGCAGCTTGGATCCGCGAGATACGCAGTATTTT. Protein product: CASSLDPRDTQYF.

The chain combines TRBV5-1 with TRBJ2-5, with a weak D call TRBD1 (6 bases). From germline, CDR1 is SGHRS and CDR2 YFSETQ. The CDR3 has 13 residues. The V end was cut by 10 bases, the J end by 6 bases, with 19 bases between. The CDR3 spells CAPGSTGRKTQYF. The CDR3 DNA sequence: TGCGCCCCCGGGTCAACAGGGAGAAAGACCCAGTACTTC.

This chain connects TRBV2 to TRBJ1-6, with TRBD1 matching 10 bases. V shed 7 bases, J shed 10 bases, and the junction held 7 bases outside the gene matches. The CDR3 covers 14 residues. Germline CDR1 and CDR2: SNHLY and FYNNEI. For the CDR3, the DNA is TGTGCCAGCACCGGGACAGGGGTAGGGTCACCCCTCCACTTT. Protein sequence: CASTGTGVGSPLHF.

On this clone itself: Different DNA sequences within this sample yield the same CDR3. J is TRBJ1-2 and V is TRBV7-9; D is ambiguous. Germline assignment: CDR1 SEHNR and CDR2 FQNEAQ (reference sequence). The CDR3 has 11 residues. Trimming stripped 4 bases from V and 8 bases from J, with 8 bases between. The CDR3 coding sequence is TGTGCCAGCAGCTGGGAGGGCGGCTACACCTTC. It codes for CASSWEGGYTF. Together with reference TRBV7-9 and TRBJ1-2, the CDR3 gives the full variable domain: DTGVSQNPRHKITKRGQNVTFRCDPISEHNRLYWYRQTLGQGPEFLTYFQNEAQLEKSRLLSDRFSAERPKGSFSTLEIQRTEQGDSAMYLCASSWEGGYTFGSGTRLTVV.

V usage is TRBV6-5 and J usage is TRBJ2-3, with 7 positions matching TRBD2. Germline assignment: CDR1 MNHEY and CDR2 SVGAGI. The CDR3 length is 15 residues. After removal of 6 bases from V and 1 base from J, the junction contained 7 bases not matched to a gene. The CDR3 region has the DNA TGTGCCAGCAGGACCCAGGGAGGGGGCACAGATACGCAGTATTTT. Its protein product is CASRTQGGGTDTQYF.

This sequence joins TRBV7-8 and TRBJ2-7; D remains unclear. V was pared by 0 bases and J by 2 bases, with 8 bases between. This CDR3 region has 14 residues. Germline V gene data show CDR1 as SGHVS and CDR2 as FQNEAQ. The DNA for the CDR3 is TGTGCCAGCAGCTTAGCTGAGACACCCTACGAGCAGTACTTC. Its protein product is CASSLAETPYEQYF.

The chain employs TRBV14 and TRBJ1-1; D remains unclear. This CDR3 is 12 amino acids long. Germline CDR1 and CDR2: SGHDN and FVKESK. The V gene lost 1 base and the J gene lost 11 bases, with 11 bases spanning the gap. The CDR3 protein is CASSQVRSGAFF. DNA for the CDR3: TGTGCCAGCAGCCAAGTTAGGAGTGGGGCTTTCTTT. Full variable domain (rest looked up from reference TRBV14 and TRBJ1-1): EAGVTQFPSHSVIEKGQTVTLRCDPISGHDNLYWYRRVMGKEIKFLLHFVKESKQDESGMPNNRFLAERTGGTYSTLKVQPAELEDSGVYFCASSQVRSGAFFGQGTRLTVV.

The chain carries TRBV11-2 and TRBJ1-1, with a tentative D call TRBD1 (6 bases). Germline CDR1 SGHAT, CDR2 FQNNGV. The V end was cut by 5 bases, the J end by 3 bases, with 10 bases between. The CDR3 runs to 13 residues. DNA for the CDR3: TGTGCCAGCAGCCCTCGGACAGACACTGAAGCTTTCTTT. Translation gives CASSPRTDTEAFF.

The chain recombines TRBV5-4 with TRBJ2-7; D may be TRBD1 (5 bases). The germline V and J ends were trimmed by 4 bases and 3 bases, with 8 bases remaining between them. The CDR3 runs to 12 residues. The germline V gene encodes CDR1 SGHNT and CDR2 YYREEE (reference sequence). The CDR3 is CASSGDSYEQYF. Written as DNA, the CDR3 is TGTGCCAGCAGCGGTGACAGCTACGAGCAGTACTTC.

This chain joins TRBV30 and TRBJ2-7, with a possible D match to TRBD1 (6 bases). In germline, CDR1 is GTSNPN, CDR2 SVGIG (reference sequence). V lost 7 bases to trimming and J lost 7 bases, with 29 bases between them. The CDR3 runs to 16 residues. The CDR3 DNA reads TGTGCCTCAACTGGGTCCGGGACAACTAAAGTCAGGGAGCAGTACTTC. Its translation is CASTGSGTTKVREQYF.

This clone was seen just once. The chain links TRBV14 to TRBJ1-1; no reliable D call. Germline V CDR1 and CDR2: SGHDN, FVKESK. With 2 bases removed from V and 10 bases from J, the gap between germline ends came to 11 bases. The CDR3 is made up of 12 amino acids. The CDR3 DNA follows: TGTGCCAGCAGCCAAAATAGGGAGCGAGCTTTCTTT. Protein sequence: CASSQNRERAFF.

The rearrangement links TRBV6-1 to TRBJ2-7; 7 bases line up with TRBD2. Germline trimming cut 8 bases from V and 0 bases from J; bases unmatched to any gene: 4. Germline V gene sequence: CDR1 MNHNS, CDR2 SASEGT. This CDR3 has 13 amino acids. CDR3 sequence: CASARDYSYEQYF. The CDR3 DNA is TGTGCCAGCGCTCGGGACTACTCCTACGAGCAGTACTTC.

This clone was seen just once. The chain couples TRBV20-1 to TRBJ1-1; D uncertain. The CDR3 consists of 10 residues. Between the trimmed V and J ends, which lost 1 base and 13 bases, there was a span of 10 bases. In germline, CDR1 is DFQATT, CDR2 SNEGSKA (reference sequence). The CDR3, as DNA: TGCAGTGCTAGAGGTCAGGCGCTTTTCTTT. Protein: CSARGQALFF.

This sequence joins TRBV11-3 and TRBJ2-5; D may be TRBD1 (6 bases). Germline values: CDR1 SGHNT, CDR2 YENEEA. Trimming left V 3 bases short and J 3 bases short, with 11 bases between. The CDR3 has 14 amino acids. The CDR3 loop reads CASSLTGLKETQYF. The CDR3 DNA reads TGTGCCAGCAGCTTGACAGGACTTAAAGAGACCCAGTACTTC.

The V call is TRBV6-1, the J call TRBJ1-1; a possible D gene is TRBD1 (6 bases). This CDR3 has 12 amino acids. Germline CDR1 MNHNS, CDR2 SASEGT. V lost 3 bases to trimming and J lost 8 bases, with 10 bases between them. The CDR3 DNA is TGTGCCAGCAGTGACTTACAGGGCGAAGCTTTCTTT. It specifies CASSDLQGEAFF.

The chain couples TRBV2 to TRBJ2-7; 13 nucleotides match TRBD2. The CDR3 contains 15 residues. J was trimmed by 3 bases and V by 6 bases; bases with no gene match: 5. Germline-derived CDR1 and CDR2 are SNHLY and FYNNEI. The CDR3 spells CASREGLAGNYEQYF. CDR3 DNA: TGTGCCAGCAGGGAGGGACTAGCGGGGAACTACGAGCAGTACTTC.

This chain links TRBV6-5 with TRBJ1-4, with 7 nucleotides matching TRBD1. The CDR3 is 15 residues long. The V gene end was trimmed by 4 bases and the J gene end by 8 bases; junction bases not matched to a gene: 10. Germline V gives CDR1 MNHEY, CDR2 SVGAGI. CDR3 region: CASSSRTGRGEKLFF. CDR3 DNA sequence: TGTGCCAGCAGTTCCCGGACAGGCCGTGGGGAAAAACTGTTTTTT.